This entry describes one TCR beta chain. These data belong to a study of blood T cell repertoires in COVID-19. The germline gives CDR1 SGHDN, CDR2 FVKESK. The CDR3 covers 16 residues. V was clipped by 1 base and J by 7 bases; unmatched bases: 5. TCRdb keeps only in-frame clones here, not all; method: immunoSEQ multiplex PCR. The data show roughly 190,000 clones, with 70% to 90% seen just once and around 1.1% held by the top ten. Sequenced: peripheral blood. The J gene is TRBJ1-6, the V gene TRBV14; 9 bases are a match to TRBD1. This clonotype was obtained from a man aged 30 to 39 with acute or convalescent COVID-19. This chain's CDR3 is CASSQGTGVWNSPLHF. DNA for the CDR3: TGTGCCAGCAGCCAAGGGACAGGGGTATGGAATTCACCCCTCCACTTT.